Listed below are T cell receptor beta chains from one sample, sequenced in a study of cytomegalovirus exposure and HLA in healthy donors. The table came from immunoSEQ multiplex PCR; TCRdb's copy has only in-frame clones and leaves some out. The sample shows roughly 60,000 clones, 90% to 95% of them seen only once. The sample consisted of PBMCs. Source of these receptors: a woman aged 18-29 years in good health and CMV-seronegative. Both conserved end residues are part of each CDR3. D genes are given only for firm matches. Not all rows give a size; the values are once, few, many and, for expanded clones, a class.

d_gene	j_gene	v_gene	abundance	CDR3aa	CDR3nt
-	TRBJ1-3	TRBV30	once	CAWSVGLSGNTIYF	TGTGCCTGGAGTGTGGGACTCTCTGGAAACACCATATATTTT
-	TRBJ1-1	TRBV9	-	CASSVASWSTEAFF	TGTGCCAGCAGCGTAGCTTCATGGAGCACTGAAGCTTTCTTT
-	TRBJ2-2	TRBV28	-	CASTTNTGELFF	TGTGCCAGCACTACGAACACCGGGGAGCTGTTTTTT
-	TRBJ1-1	TRBV28	-	CASSLDSTEAFF	TGTGCCAGCAGCCTTGACAGCACTGAAGCTTTCTTT
TRBD1	TRBJ2-3	TRBV5-1	-	CASRIRQGGTDTQYF	TGCGCCAGCAGAATAAGACAGGGGGGCACAGATACGCAGTATTTT
TRBD1	TRBJ1-5	TRBV4-1	-	CASSQDQGAGYQPQHF	TGCGCCAGCAGCCAAGATCAGGGGGCAGGGTATCAGCCCCAGCATTTT
-	TRBJ1-5	TRBV27	-	CASSFSGDQPQHF	TGTGCCAGCAGTTTCTCCGGGGATCAGCCCCAGCATTTT
TRBD2	TRBJ2-1	TRBV28	-	CASSLGTSGGEQFF	TGTGCCAGCAGTTTAGGGACTAGCGGAGGTGAGCAGTTCTTC
TRBD2	TRBJ2-5	TRBV4-2	-	CASSSSGGAEETQYF	TGTGCCAGCAGTTCTAGCGGGGGGGCCGAAGAGACCCAGTACTTC
TRBD1	TRBJ1-6	TRBV14	-	CASSQVGTGARNSPLHF	TGTGCCAGCAGCCAAGTCGGGACAGGGGCGCGGAATTCACCCCTCCACTTT
-	TRBJ1-5	TRBV18	-	CASSPESGEHQPQHF	TGTGCCAGCTCACCGGAATCAGGGGAACATCAGCCCCAGCATTTT
TRBD2	TRBJ2-7	TRBV6-1	-	CASRLAGDREQYF	TGTGCCAGCCGACTAGCGGGAGATCGAGAGCAGTACTTC
-	TRBJ1-1	TRBV6-5	-	CASGDSFNTEAFF	TGTGCCAGCGGTGACAGCTTCAACACTGAAGCTTTCTTT
TRBD1	TRBJ1-2	TRBV5-6	-	CASRRPGTGLDPYGYTF	TGTGCCAGCAGACGTCCCGGGACAGGGTTGGACCCCTATGGCTACACCTTC
-	TRBJ2-1	TRBV15	-	CATSGGLDNEQFF	TGTGCCACCAGTGGGGGACTTGACAATGAGCAGTTCTTC
TRBD1	TRBJ1-3	TRBV4-3	-	CASSPGTAKGNTIYF	TGCGCCAGCAGCCCTGGGACAGCCAAAGGAAACACCATATATTTT
-	TRBJ2-2	TRBV6-1	few	CASRTGTHDTGELFF	TGTGCCAGCAGAACCGGGACTCATGACACCGGGGAGCTGTTTTTT
TRBD1	TRBJ2-5	TRBV10-2	-	CASTGQGQETQYF	TGCGCCAGCACCGGACAGGGGCAAGAGACCCAGTACTTC
-	TRBJ2-7	TRBV28	-	CASSPGSQSYEQYF	TGTGCCAGCAGCCCAGGGTCCCAATCCTACGAGCAGTACTTC
-	TRBJ1-2	TRBV5-4	-	CASSLGAGYTF	TGTGCCAGCAGCTTGGGAGCTGGCTACACCTTC
-	TRBJ1-2	TRBV28	-	CASSLVAGINYGYTF	TGTGCCAGCAGTTTAGTAGCAGGGATCAACTATGGCTACACCTTC
-	TRBJ2-7	TRBV28	-	CASSLTRDYEQYF	TGTGCCAGCTCTTTGACACGGGACTACGAGCAGTACTTC
TRBD2	TRBJ2-1	TRBV7-7	-	CASSSGLADNEQFF	TGTGCTAGCAGCTCGGGACTAGCGGACAATGAGCAGTTCTTC
TRBD1	TRBJ1-1	TRBV11-2	-	CASSPTRTGGGAFF	TGTGCCAGCAGCCCAACCCGGACAGGGGGCGGGGCTTTCTTT